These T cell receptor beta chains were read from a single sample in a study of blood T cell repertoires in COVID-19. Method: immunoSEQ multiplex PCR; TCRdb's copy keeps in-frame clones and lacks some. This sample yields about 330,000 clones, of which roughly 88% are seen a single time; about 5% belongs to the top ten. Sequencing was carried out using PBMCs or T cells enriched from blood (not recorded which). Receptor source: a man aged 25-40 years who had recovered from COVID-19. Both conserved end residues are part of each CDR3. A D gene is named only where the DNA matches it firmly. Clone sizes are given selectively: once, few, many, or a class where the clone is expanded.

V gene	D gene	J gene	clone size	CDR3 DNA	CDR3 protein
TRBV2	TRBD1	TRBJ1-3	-	TGTGCCAGCAGACTGGACAGGGGGCCTGGAAACACCATATATTTT	CASRLDRGPGNTIYF
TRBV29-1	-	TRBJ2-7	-	TGCAGCGTTTCTGAATCGACAGGGAGGTCTAGCGAGCAGTACTTC	CSVSESTGRSSEQYF
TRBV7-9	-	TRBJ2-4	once	TGTGCCAGCAGCTTGGCAGGCACCCAAAACATTCAGTACTTC	CASSLAGTQNIQYF
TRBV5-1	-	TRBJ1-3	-	TGCGCCAGCAGCTTGCGGAGAGGGTATGGAAACACCATATATTTT	CASSLRRGYGNTIYF
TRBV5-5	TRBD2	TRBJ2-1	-	TGTGCCAGCAGCCCTAGCGGGGGGGCCGGCAATGAGCAGTTCTTC	CASSPSGGAGNEQFF
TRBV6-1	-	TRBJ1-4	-	TGTGCCAGCAGCCTCAGGACAGCACCGGGGGAAAAACTGTTTTTT	CASSLRTAPGEKLFF
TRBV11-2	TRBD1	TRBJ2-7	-	TGTGCCAGCAGCTTGGGGACAGGAGCGACCTACGAGCAGTACTTC	CASSLGTGATYEQYF
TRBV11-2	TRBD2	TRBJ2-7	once	TGTGCCAGCAGCGACGGGGGGTCCGGCTACGAGCAGTACTTC	CASSDGGSGYEQYF
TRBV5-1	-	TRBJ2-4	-	TGCGCCAGCAGCTTTCAGGGTGAATTCAAGCACTTC	CASSFQGEFKHF
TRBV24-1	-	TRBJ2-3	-	TGTGCCACCAGTGTGGACAGCCTCACAGATACGCAGTATTTT	CATSVDSLTDTQYF
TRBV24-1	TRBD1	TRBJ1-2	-	TGTGCCACCAGTGATTCTAAACCGACAGGGGGATACTATGGCTACACCTTC	CATSDSKPTGGYYGYTF
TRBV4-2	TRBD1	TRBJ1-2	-	TGTGCCAGCAGCCAAGATAGGTTGGGGGACAGGTTGGACTATGGCTACACCTTC	CASSQDRLGDRLDYGYTF
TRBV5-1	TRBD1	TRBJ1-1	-	TGCGCCAGCAGCTTGTGGCAGGGGGCGCTGAACACTGAAGCTTTCTTT	CASSLWQGALNTEAFF
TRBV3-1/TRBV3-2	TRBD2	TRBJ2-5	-	TGTGCCAGCAGCCTTAGCGGGGGGCCGCCGTTCATAGGGGAGACCCAGTACTTC	CASSLSGGPPFIGETQYF
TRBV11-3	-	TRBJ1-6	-	TGTGCCAGCAGTCCTAGATCACCCCTCCACTTT	CASSPRSPLHF